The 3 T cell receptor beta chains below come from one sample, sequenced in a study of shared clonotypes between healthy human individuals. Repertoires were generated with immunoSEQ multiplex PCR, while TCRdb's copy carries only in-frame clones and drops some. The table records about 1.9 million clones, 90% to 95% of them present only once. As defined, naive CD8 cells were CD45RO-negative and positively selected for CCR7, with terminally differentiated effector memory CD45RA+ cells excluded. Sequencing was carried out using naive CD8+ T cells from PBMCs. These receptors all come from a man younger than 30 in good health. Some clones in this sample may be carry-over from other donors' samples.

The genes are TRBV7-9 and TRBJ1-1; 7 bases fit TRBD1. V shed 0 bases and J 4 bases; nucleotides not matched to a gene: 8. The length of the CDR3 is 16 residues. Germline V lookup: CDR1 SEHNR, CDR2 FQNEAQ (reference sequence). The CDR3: CASSLARNTGATEAFF. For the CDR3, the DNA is TGTGCCAGCAGCTTAGCACGAAATACAGGGGCCACTGAAGCTTTCTTT.

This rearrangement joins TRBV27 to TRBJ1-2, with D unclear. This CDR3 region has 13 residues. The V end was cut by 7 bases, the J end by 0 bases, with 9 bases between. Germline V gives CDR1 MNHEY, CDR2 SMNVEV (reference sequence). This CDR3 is CASKLGTNYGYTF. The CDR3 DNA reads TGTGCCAGCAAACTTGGGACTAACTATGGCTACACCTTC.

The CDR3 bases are TGCGCCAGCAGCCAAGACGGACAGGGGCAGGCAGATACGCAGTATTTT. This gives the protein CASSQDGQGQADTQYF. The chain uses TRBV4-3 and TRBJ2-3, with 9 bases fitting TRBD1. The CDR3 spans 16 residues. CDR1 LGHNA and CDR2 YSLEER come from the germline V gene. Trimming cost V 0 bases and J 4 bases; bases outside gene matches: 5.